The rows below give T cell receptor beta chains drawn from one sample of a study of T cells in Graves' hyperthyroidism and ophthalmopathy. A single record per CDR3 protein comes from TCRdb applying MiXCR to the multiplex PCR reads. Here the sample spans just under 750,000 distinct CDR3 sequences, under 45% being singletons. Sequenced input: blood. Source of these receptors: a woman between 40 and 50 years old with Graves' hyperthyroidism. Both conserved end residues are trimmed from each CDR3. A D gene is named only where the DNA matches it firmly.

TRBJ2-7	TRBV15	.	ATSIGSNYEQY
TRBJ1-1	TRBV12-3/TRBV12-4	.	ASSLGVPEAF
TRBJ1-4	TRBV7-6	.	ASSFYICSACRDANEKLF
TRBJ2-5	TRBV7-9	.	ASSGSGGGEETQY
TRBJ1-2	TRBV28	.	ASSLTSRDNYGYT
TRBJ1-4	TRBV12-3/TRBV12-4	TRBD1	ASSDNHGTGLQKLF
TRBJ1-1	TRBV25-1	.	ATGAGALNTEAF
TRBJ2-7	TRBV7-8	TRBD2	ASSILAGGPYEQY
TRBJ2-5	TRBV10-3	TRBD1	AIRQGTVQETQY
TRBJ1-4	TRBV11-1	.	ASSYTGGGTENEKLF
TRBJ1-2	TRBV25-1	.	ASSETDPRTYGYT
TRBJ2-6	TRBV19	TRBD1	ASSRDSPFSGANVLT
TRBJ1-5	TRBV19	.	ASSIGGWDQPQH
TRBJ1-1	TRBV11-1	.	ASRDPSWGPTEAF
TRBJ2-3	TRBV29-1	.	SVVVTSTDTQY
TRBJ2-7	TRBV7-2	.	ASSSWGAQYEQY
TRBJ1-1	TRBV19	.	ASTFSEQVGAF
TRBJ1-2	TRBV11-2	.	ASSHALRDQGGYT
TRBJ1-5	TRBV12-3/TRBV12-4	TRBD1	ASSFRTGEEQPQH
TRBJ2-5	TRBV5-4	TRBD2	ASGRAGKETQY